This TCR beta chain originates from a study of blood T cell repertoires in COVID-19. Overall study context: Acute-phase and convalescent COVID-19 samples originated in the United States, Italy and Spain. Sources were T cells, B-cell-depleted T cells, or PBMCs; the material itself was cDNA or gDNA.

Assay: immunoSEQ multiplex PCR; the TCRdb copy retains only in-frame clones and omits some. The table shows a few hundred thousand clones, with approximately 90% occurring only once. V lost 2 bases to trimming and J lost 7 bases; unmatched junction nucleotides: 15. Germline CDR1 reads SGHDT; CDR2 reads YYEEEE. CDR3 length equals 17 residues. The chain couples TRBV5-6 to TRBJ1-2; 9 nucleotides align to TRBD1. Sequenced material: peripheral blood. The receptor was isolated from an older woman with acute or convalescent COVID-19. The CDR3 loop reads CASSFQRGQGPTVGYTF. The CDR3 DNA reads as TGTGCCAGCAGCTTCCAGCGCGGACAGGGGCCCACGGTTGGCTACACCTTC.